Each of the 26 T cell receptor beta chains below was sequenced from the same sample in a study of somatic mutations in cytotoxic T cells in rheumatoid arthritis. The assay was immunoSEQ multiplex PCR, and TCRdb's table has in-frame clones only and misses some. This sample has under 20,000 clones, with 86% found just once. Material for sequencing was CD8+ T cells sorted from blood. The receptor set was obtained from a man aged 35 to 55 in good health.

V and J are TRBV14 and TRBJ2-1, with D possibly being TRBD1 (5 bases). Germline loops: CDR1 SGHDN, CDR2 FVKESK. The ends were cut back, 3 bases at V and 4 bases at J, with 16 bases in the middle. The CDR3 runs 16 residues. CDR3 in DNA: TGTGCCAGCAGCCAGAAGGGGCCCCCTAAGTACAATGAGCAGTTCTTC. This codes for CASSQKGPPKYNEQFF.

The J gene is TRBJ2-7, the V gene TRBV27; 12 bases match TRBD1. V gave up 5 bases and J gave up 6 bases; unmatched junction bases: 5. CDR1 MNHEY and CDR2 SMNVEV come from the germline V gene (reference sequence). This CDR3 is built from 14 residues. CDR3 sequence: CASSPGQGASEQYF. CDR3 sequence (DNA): TGTGCCAGCAGTCCGGGACAGGGGGCTAGCGAGCAGTACTTC.

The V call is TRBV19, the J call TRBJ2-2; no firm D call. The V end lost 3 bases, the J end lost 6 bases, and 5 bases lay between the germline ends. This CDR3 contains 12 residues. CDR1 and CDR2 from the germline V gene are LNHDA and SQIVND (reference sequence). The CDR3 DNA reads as TGTGCCAGTAGTATTAGTGCCGGGGAGCTGTTTTTT. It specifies CASSISAGELFF.

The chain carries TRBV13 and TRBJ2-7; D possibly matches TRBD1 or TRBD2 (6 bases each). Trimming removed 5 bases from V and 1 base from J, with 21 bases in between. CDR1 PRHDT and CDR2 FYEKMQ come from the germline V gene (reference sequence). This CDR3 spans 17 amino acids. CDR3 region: CASSKTARGTESYEQYF. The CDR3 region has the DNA TGTGCCAGCAGCAAAACAGCTAGGGGGACTGAGTCCTACGAGCAGTACTTC. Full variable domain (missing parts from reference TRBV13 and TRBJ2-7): AAGVIQSPRHLIKEKRETATLKCYPIPRHDTVYWYQQGPGQDPQFLISFYEKMQSDKGSIPDRFSAQQFSDYHSELNMSSLELGDSALYFCASSKTARGTESYEQYFGPGTRLTVT.

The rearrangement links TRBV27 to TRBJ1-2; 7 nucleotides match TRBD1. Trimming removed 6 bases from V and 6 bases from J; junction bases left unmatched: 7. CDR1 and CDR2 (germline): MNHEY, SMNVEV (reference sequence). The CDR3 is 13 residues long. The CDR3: CASSDDRVNGYTF. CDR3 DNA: TGTGCCAGCAGCGACGACAGGGTGAATGGCTACACCTTC.

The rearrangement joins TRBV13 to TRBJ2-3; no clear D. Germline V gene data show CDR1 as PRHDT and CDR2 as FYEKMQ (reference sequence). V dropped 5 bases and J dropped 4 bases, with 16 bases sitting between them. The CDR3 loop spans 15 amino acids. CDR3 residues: CASSPPVFGSDTQYF. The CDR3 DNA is TGTGCCAGCAGCCCTCCGGTTTTTGGCTCAGATACGCAGTATTTT.

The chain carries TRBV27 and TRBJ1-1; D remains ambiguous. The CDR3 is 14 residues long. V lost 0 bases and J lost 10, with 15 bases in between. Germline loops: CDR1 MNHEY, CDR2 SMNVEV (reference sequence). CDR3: CASSLSGWERGAFF. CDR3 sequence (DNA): TGTGCCAGCAGTTTATCGGGGTGGGAAAGAGGAGCTTTCTTT.

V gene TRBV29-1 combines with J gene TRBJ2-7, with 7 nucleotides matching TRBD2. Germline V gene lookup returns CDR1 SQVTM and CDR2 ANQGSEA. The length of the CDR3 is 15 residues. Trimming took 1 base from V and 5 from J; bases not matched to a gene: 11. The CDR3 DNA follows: TGCAGCGTTGAAGGGGGGGGAAGCCGAGAGGACGAGCAGTACTTC. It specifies CSVEGGGSREDEQYF.

The CDR3 here is CASSPAGGFGNTIYF. CDR3 sequence (DNA): TGTGCCAGCAGCCCCGCGGGGGGTTTTGGAAACACCATATATTTT. The rearrangement links TRBV5-6 to TRBJ1-3; D possibly corresponds to TRBD1 (5 bases). V lost 4 bases and J lost 3, with 14 bases in between. Germline V gene data show CDR1 as SGHDT and CDR2 as YYEEEE. The CDR3 totals 15 residues.

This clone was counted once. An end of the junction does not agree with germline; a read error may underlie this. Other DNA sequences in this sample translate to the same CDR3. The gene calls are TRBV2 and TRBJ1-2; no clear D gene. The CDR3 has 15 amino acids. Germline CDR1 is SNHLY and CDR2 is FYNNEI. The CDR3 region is CASSERAIANYGYTF. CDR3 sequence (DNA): TGTGCCAGTAGTGAAAGGGCGATAGCTAACTATGGCTACACCTTC.

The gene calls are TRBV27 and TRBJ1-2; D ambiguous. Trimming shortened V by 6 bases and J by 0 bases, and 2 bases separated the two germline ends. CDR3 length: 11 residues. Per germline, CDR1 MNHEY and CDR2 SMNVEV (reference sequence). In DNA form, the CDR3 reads TGTGCCAGCAGGTCTAACTATGGCTACACCTTC. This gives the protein CASRSNYGYTF.

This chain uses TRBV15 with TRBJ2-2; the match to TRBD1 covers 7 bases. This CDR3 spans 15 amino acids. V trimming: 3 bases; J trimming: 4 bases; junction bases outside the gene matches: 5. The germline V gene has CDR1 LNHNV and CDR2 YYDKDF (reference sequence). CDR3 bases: TGTGCCACCAGCAGGCACAGGGGCGGCACCGGGGAGCTGTTTTTT. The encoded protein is CATSRHRGGTGELFF.

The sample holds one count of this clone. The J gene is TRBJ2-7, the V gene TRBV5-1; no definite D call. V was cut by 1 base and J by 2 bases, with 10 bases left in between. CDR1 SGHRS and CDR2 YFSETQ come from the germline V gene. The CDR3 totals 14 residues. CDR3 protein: CASSLKNLPYEQYF. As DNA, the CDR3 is TGCGCCAGCAGCTTGAAAAATCTCCCCTACGAGCAGTACTTC.

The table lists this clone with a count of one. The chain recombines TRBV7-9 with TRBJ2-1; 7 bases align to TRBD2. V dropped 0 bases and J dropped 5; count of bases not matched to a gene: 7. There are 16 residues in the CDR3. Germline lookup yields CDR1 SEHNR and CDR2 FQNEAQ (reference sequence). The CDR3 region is CASSLAWGGFHNEQFF. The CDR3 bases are TGTGCCAGCAGCTTAGCCTGGGGGGGTTTTCACAATGAGCAGTTCTTC.

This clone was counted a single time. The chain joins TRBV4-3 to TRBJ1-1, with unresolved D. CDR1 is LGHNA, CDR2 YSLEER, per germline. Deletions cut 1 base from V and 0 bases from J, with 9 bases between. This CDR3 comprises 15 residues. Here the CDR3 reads CASSQGGLLNTEAFF. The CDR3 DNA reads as TGCGCCAGCAGCCAAGGTGGACTACTGAACACTGAAGCTTTCTTT.

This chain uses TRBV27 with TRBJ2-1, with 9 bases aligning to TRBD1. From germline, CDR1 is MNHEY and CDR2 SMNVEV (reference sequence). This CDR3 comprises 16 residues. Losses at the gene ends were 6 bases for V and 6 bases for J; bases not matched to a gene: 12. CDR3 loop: CASSRPGTGWGNEQFF. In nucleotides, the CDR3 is TGTGCCAGCAGCCGCCCGGGGACAGGGTGGGGCAATGAGCAGTTCTTC.

CDR3 sequence reads: CASSLGGNYGYTF. CDR3 DNA: TGTGCCAGCAGCTTAGGGGGGAACTATGGCTACACCTTC. V usage is TRBV7-2 and J usage is TRBJ1-2; TRBD1 is a possible D gene (5 bases). V lost 1 base and J 2 bases, leaving 5 bases between the germline ends. Germline CDR1 SGHTA, CDR2 FQGNSA. The CDR3 runs 13 residues. The complete variable domain, with remaining parts taken from reference TRBV7-2 and TRBJ1-2, reads GAGVSQSPSNKVTEKGKDVELRCDPISGHTALYWYRQSLGQGLEFLIYFQGNSAPDKSGLPSDRFSAERTGGSVSTLTIQRTQQEDSAVYLCASSLGGNYGYTFGSGTRLTVV.

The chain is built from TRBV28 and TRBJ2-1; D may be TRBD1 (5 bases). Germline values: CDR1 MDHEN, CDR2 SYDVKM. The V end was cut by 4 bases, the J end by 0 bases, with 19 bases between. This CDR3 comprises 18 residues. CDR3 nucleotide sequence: TGTGCCAGCAGTTCGGACGGCGTAAGGGGCGTCTCCTACAATGAGCAGTTCTTC. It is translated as CASSSDGVRGVSYNEQFF.

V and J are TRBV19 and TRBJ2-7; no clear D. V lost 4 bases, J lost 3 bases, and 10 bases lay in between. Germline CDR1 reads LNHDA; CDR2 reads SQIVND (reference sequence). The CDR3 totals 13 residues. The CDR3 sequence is CASSRTDNYEQYF. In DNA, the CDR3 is TGTGCCAGTAGTAGGACGGATAACTACGAGCAGTACTTC.

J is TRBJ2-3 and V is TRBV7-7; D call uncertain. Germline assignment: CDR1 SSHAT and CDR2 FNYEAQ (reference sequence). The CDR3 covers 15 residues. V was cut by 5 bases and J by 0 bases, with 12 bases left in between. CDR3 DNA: TGTGCCAGCAGCGAAGGAGACGGAAGCACAGATACGCAGTATTTT. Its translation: CASSEGDGSTDTQYF.

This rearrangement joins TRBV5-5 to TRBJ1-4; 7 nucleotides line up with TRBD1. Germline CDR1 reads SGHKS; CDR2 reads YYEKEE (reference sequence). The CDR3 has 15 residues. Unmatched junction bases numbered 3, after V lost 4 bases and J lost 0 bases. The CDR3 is CASSTGQATNEKLFF. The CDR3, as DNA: TGTGCCAGCAGCACCGGACAGGCAACTAATGAAAAACTGTTTTTT.

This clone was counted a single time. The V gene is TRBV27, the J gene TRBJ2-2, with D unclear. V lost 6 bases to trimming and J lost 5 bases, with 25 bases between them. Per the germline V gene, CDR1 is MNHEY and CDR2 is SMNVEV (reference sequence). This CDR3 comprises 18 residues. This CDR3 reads CASSATGEFHSKTGELFF. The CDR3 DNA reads TGTGCCAGCAGCGCCACCGGAGAGTTCCACTCCAAGACCGGGGAGCTGTTTTTT.

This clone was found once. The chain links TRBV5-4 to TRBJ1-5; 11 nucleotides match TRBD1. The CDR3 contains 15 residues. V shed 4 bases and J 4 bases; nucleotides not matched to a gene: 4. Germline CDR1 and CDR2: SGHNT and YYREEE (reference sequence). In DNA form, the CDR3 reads TGTGCCAGCAGCCCGGACAGGGGGCATAATCAGCCCCAGCATTTT. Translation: CASSPDRGHNQPQHF.

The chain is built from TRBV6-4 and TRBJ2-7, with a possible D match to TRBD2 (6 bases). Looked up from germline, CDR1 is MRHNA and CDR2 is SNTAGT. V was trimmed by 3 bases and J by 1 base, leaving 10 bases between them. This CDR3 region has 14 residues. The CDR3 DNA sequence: TGTGCCAGCAGTGAGGGTAGCGGTTCCTACGAGCAGTACTTC. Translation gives CASSEGSGSYEQYF.

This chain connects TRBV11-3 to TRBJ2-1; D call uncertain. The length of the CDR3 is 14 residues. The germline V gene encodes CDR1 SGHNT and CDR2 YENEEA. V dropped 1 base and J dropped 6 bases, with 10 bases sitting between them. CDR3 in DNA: TGTGCCAGCAGCTTAGCAGGATTAGCCAATGAGCAGTTCTTC. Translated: CASSLAGLANEQFF.

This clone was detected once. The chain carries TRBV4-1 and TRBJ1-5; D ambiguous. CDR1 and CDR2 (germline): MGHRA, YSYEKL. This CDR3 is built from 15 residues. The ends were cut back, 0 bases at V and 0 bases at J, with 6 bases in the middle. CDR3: CASSQDPDSNQPQHF. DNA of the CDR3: TGCGCCAGCAGCCAAGATCCGGATAGCAATCAGCCCCAGCATTTT.